This TCR beta chain was profiled in a study of CD4 T cells in relation to SARS-CoV-2 and coronaviruses. Whole-study context: ViraFEST: approximately 10-day antigen culture of PBMCs, then TCR beta CDR3 sequencing.

Before the COVID-19 pandemic, during about 2011-2019, CD4+ T cells were taken from unexposed donors. CD4+ T cells were isolated from the cells after more than 8 days of culture. Each well had two million PBMCs in around 4.9% human AB serum with IL-2. The CDR3 loop spans 15 amino acids. Germline V lookup: CDR1 SEHNR, CDR2 FQNEAQ (reference sequence). Trimming took 1 base from V and 6 from J, leaving 15 bases between them. The method was immunoSEQ multiplex PCR; TCRdb's version includes in-frame clones alone and lacks a portion of them. Of about 23,000 clones listed, roughly 76% are singletons. Remarks on this clone: Its antigen is as yet unknown.

This TCR derives from a human donor in good health. Specimen: CD4+ T cells from PBMCs, cultured in vitro. The chain uses TRBV7-9 and TRBJ1-2; D is perhaps TRBD1 (6 bases). The CDR3 nucleotides are TGTGCCAGCAGCTTAGAGGTTGCGGGGGGCCATGGCTACACCTTC. Translating gives CASSLEVAGGHGYTF.